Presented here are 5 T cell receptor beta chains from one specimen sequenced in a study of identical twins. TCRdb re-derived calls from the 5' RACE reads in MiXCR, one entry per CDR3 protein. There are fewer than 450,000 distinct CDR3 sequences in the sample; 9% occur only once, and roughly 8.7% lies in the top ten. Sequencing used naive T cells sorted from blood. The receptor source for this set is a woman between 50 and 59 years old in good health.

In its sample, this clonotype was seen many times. The CDR3 DNA reads TGCAGTGCTAGAGAAGGGGTTAATGAGCAGTTCTTC. Amino acid sequence: CSAREGVNEQFF. This chain uses TRBV20-1 with TRBJ2-1, with D tentatively TRBD1 (5 bases). The CDR3 length is 12 residues. Germline CDR1 DFQATT, CDR2 SNEGSKA (reference sequence). V lost 0 bases, J lost 7 bases, and 7 bases lay in between.

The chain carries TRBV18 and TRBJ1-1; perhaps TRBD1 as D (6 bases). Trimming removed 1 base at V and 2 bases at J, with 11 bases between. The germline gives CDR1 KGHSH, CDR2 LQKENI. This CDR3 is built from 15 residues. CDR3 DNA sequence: TGTGCCAGCTCACCACGCAGGGGACAAAACACTGAAGCTTTCTTT. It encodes CASSPRRGQNTEAFF.

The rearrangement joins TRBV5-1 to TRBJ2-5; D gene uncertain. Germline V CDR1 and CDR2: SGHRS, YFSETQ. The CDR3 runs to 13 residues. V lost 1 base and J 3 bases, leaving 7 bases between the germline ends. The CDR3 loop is CASSLMTKETQYF. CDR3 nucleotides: TGCGCCAGCAGCTTGATGACCAAAGAGACCCAGTACTTC.

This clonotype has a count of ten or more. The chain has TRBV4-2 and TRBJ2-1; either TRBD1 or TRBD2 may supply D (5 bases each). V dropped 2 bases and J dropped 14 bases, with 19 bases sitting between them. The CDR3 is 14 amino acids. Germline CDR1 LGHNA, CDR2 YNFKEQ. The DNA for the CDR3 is TGTGCCAGCAGCCAAAGCCGCCGGGACCCCTGGGAGTTCTTC. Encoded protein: CASSQSRRDPWEFF.

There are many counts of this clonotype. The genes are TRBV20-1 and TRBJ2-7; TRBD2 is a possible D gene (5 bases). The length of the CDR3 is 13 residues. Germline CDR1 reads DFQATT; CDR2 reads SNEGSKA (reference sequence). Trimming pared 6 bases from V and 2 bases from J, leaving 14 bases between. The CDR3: CSANPPGAYEQYF. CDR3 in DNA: TGCAGTGCCAACCCCCCCGGGGCCTACGAGCAGTACTTC.